The sequence of this TCR beta chain was determined in a study of vaccination and CD4 T cells after COVID-19. This clonotype is a singleton in its sample. The antigen is undetermined. The CDR3 end shows no conserved phenylalanine or tryptophan, and so a read error is likely. Overall study findings and caveats: Spike mono-reactivity was found in 304 of 307 vaccine-specific clones from convalescent patients.

The time point was: late sampling 161 to 241 days after vaccination in three convalescent patients. Treatment defined: approximately 10-day PBMC culture with coronavirus spike peptide pools or control peptides (ViraFEST assay). TCRs were sequenced by ViraFEST after antigen-specific T cells had been expanded with peptide pools. With the Oncomine TCR Beta short-read assay, DNA from cultured CD4+ T cells was sequenced. TCRdb re-derived calls from the PCR reads in MiXCR, one entry per CDR3 protein. The sample contains some 21,000 distinct CDR3 sequences, 46% of which appear only once. The sample here was CD4+ T cells from blood, cultured in vitro, taken about 7 months after SARS-CoV-2 vaccination. The sequence derives from a human donor who had recovered from COVID-19.

The CDR3 bases are TGTGCCAGCAGCTTAGGGAGTGAGCCCCAGCATCTT. Translation gives CASSLGSEPQHL. V is TRBV7-9 and J is TRBJ1-5; D gene uncertain. The V end lost 1 base, the J end lost 8 bases, and 6 bases lay between the germline ends. This CDR3 contains 12 residues. In germline, CDR1 is SEHNR, CDR2 FQNEAQ (reference sequence).